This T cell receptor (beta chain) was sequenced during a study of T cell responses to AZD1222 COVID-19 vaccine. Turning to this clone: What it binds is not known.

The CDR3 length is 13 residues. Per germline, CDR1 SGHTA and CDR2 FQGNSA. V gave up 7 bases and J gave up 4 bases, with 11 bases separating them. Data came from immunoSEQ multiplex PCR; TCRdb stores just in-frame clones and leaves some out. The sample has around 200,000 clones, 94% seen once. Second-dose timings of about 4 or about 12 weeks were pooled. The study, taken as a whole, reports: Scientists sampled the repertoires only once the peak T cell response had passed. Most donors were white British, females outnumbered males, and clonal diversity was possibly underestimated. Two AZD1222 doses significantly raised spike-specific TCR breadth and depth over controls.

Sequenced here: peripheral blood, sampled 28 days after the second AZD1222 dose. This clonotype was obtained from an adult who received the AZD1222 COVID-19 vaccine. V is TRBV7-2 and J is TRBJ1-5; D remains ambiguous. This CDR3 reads CASTGRVNQPQHF. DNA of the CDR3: TGTGCCAGCACTGGGAGAGTTAATCAGCCCCAGCATTTT.